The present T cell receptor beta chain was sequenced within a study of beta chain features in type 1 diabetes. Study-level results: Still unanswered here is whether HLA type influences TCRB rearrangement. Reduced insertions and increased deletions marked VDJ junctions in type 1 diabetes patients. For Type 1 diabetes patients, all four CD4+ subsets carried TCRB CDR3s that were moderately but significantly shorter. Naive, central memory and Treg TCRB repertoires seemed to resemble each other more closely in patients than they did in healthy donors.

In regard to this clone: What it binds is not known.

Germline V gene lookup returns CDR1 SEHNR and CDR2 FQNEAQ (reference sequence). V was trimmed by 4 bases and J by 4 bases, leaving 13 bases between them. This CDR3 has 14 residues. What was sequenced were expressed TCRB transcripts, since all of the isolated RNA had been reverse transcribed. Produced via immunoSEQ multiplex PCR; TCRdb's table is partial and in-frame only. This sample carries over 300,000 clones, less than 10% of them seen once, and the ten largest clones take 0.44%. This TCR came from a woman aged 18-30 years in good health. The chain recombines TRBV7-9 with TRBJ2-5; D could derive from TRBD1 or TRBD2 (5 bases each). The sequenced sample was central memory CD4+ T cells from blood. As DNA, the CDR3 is TGTGCCAGCAGCTCGACCCGGGGACGAGAGACCCAGTACTTC. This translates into CASSSTRGRETQYF.